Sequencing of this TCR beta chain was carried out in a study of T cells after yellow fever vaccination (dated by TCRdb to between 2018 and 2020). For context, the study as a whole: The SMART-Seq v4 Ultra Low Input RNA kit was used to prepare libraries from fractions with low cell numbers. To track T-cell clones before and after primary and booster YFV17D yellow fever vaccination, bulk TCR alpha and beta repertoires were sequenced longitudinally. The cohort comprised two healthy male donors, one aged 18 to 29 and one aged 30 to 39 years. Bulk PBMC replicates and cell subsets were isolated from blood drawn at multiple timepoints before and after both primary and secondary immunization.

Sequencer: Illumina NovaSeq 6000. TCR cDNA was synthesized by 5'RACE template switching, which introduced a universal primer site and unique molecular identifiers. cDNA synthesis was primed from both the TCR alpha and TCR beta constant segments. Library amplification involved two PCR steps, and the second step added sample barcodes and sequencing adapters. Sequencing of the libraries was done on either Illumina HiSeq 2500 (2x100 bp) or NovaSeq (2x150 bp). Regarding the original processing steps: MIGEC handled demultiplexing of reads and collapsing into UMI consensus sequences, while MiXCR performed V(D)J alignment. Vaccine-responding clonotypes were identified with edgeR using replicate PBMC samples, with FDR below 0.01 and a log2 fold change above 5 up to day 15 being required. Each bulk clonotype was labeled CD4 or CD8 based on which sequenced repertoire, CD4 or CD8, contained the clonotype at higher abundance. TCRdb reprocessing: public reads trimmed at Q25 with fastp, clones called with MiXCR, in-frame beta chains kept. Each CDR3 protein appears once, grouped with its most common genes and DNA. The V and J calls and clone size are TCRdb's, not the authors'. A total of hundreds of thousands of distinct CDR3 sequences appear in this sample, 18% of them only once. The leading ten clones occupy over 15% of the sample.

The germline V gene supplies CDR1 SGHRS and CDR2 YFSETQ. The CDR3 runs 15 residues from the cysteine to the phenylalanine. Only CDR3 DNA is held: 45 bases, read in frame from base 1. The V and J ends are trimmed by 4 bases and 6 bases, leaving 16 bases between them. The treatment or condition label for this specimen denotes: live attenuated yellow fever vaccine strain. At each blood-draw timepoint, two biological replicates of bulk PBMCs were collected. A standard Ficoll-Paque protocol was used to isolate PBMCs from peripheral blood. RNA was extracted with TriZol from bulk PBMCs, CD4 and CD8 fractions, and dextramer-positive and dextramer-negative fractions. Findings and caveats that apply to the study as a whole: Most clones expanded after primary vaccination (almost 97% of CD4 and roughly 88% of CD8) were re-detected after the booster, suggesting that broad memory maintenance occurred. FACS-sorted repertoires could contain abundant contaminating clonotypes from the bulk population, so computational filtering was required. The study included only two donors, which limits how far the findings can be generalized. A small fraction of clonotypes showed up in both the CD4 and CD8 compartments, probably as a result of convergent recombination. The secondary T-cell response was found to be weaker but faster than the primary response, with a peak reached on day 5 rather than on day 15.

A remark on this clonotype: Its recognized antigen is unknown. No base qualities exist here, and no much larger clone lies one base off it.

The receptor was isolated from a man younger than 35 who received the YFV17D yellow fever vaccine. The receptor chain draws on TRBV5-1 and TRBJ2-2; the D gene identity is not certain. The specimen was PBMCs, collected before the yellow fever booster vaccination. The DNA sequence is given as TGCGCCAGCAGCGTCGTTGGAGCTTTCCCCGGGGAGCTGTTTTTT. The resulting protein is CASSVVGAFPGELFF.